This T cell receptor (beta chain) was sequenced for a study of CD8+ T cells in alopecia areata. V shed 3 bases and J shed 2 bases, with 11 bases lying between them. CDR1 SQVTM and CDR2 ANQGSEA come from the germline V gene. This CDR3 has 14 amino acids. Of note for this clone: Its cognate antigen is unknown.

Sequencing templates came from extracted RNA that was reverse transcribed into cDNA. This table comes from immunoSEQ multiplex PCR, and its TCRdb copy is limited to in-frame clones, with some not included. The sample holds just over 30,000 clones; about three fifths are singletons and the top ten take about a sixth. Regarding the study as a whole: Sequencing of scalp tissue also captures the resident alphabeta T cells of normal skin.

This receptor was taken from a human donor with alopecia areata. The sequenced sample was NKG2D-high CD8+ T cells sorted from blood. The V gene is TRBV29-1, the J gene TRBJ2-1; D ambiguous. The CDR3 nucleotides read TGCAGCGTTGAGCTGGGAATCACCTACAATGAGCAGTTCTTC. As protein: CSVELGITYNEQFF.